The next 26 T cell receptor beta chains were all read from a single sample in a study of blood T cell repertoires in COVID-19. Method: immunoSEQ multiplex PCR; TCRdb's copy keeps in-frame clones and lacks some. This sample has about 97,000 clones, with around nine tenths found just once. Specimen: peripheral blood. These receptor sequences come from a man aged 50 to 60 with active or convalescent COVID-19.

CDR3 sequence reads: CASSPGQINYGYTF. Written as DNA, the CDR3 is TGTGCCAGCAGTCCTGGACAGATTAACTATGGCTACACCTTC. V and J are TRBV6-5 and TRBJ1-2, with D possibly matching TRBD1 (6 bases). Trimming took 5 bases from V and 1 from J, leaving 11 bases between them. The CDR3 consists of 14 residues. Germline V gene sequence: CDR1 MNHEY, CDR2 SVGAGI.

The V call is TRBV5-1, the J call TRBJ1-1, with 10 bases that match TRBD1. V lost 3 bases to trimming and J lost 4 bases; unmatched junction nucleotides: 9. Germline loops: CDR1 SGHRS, CDR2 YFSETQ. This CDR3 is 16 amino acids long. CDR3 sequence reads: CASSSGTGVLATEAFF. The CDR3 DNA sequence: TGCGCCAGCAGCTCCGGGACAGGGGTTTTGGCCACTGAAGCTTTCTTT. The entire variable domain, with the rest obtained from reference TRBV5-1 and TRBJ1-1, is as follows: KAGVTQTPRYLIKTRGQQVTLSCSPISGHRSVSWYQQTPGQGLQFLFEYFSETQRNKGNFPGRFSGRQFSNSRSEMNVSTLELGDSALYLCASSSGTGVLATEAFFGQGTRLTVV.

The genes are TRBV2 and TRBJ2-4; 8 bases map to TRBD2. Unmatched junction bases numbered 16, after V lost 7 bases and J lost 8 bases. The length of the CDR3 is 16 residues. Looked up from germline, CDR1 is SNHLY and CDR2 is FYNNEI. The DNA of the CDR3 is TGTGCCAGCATTCTTGAACAGGGTCTCGGGGGGGACATTCAGTACTTC. Translating gives CASILEQGLGGDIQYF.

The rearrangement uses TRBV9 and TRBJ2-7; 7 bases match TRBD2. This CDR3 contains 15 residues. The ends lost 0 bases at V and 0 bases at J; junction bases unmatched: 3. The germline CDR1 and CDR2 sequences are SGDLS and YYNGEE. The CDR3 here is CASSVEGGDSYEQYF. CDR3 bases: TGTGCCAGCAGCGTAGAGGGAGGGGACTCCTACGAGCAGTACTTC.

The J gene is TRBJ2-3, the V gene TRBV7-9, with D possibly matching TRBD1 (5 bases). Germline V gene sequence: CDR1 SEHNR, CDR2 FQNEAQ (reference sequence). This CDR3 is built from 15 residues. Trimming cost V 5 bases and J 7 bases, with 19 bases left between them. The CDR3: CASSPLARRTNTQYF. Here the CDR3 DNA reads TGTGCCAGCAGCCCACTGGCGCGAAGGACAAATACGCAGTATTTT.

The V gene is TRBV7-8, the J gene TRBJ2-7; D is possibly TRBD1 (6 bases). V was pared by 4 bases and J by 2 bases, with 12 bases between. The V gene's germline CDR1 is SGHVS and CDR2 FQNEAQ. This CDR3 has 14 residues. The CDR3 DNA reads as TGTGCCAGCAGCTCACCGGGACACCCCTACGAGCAGTACGTC. This sequence encodes CASSSPGHPYEQYV.

The rearrangement joins TRBV6-4 to TRBJ2-6, with D perhaps matching TRBD1 (6 bases). This CDR3 is built from 17 residues. Trimming left V 0 bases short and J 4 bases short, with 13 bases between. Germline V gene data show CDR1 as MRHNA and CDR2 as SNTAGT. The CDR3 protein is CASSDSVQGLGANVLTF. In DNA form, the CDR3 reads TGTGCCAGCAGTGACTCGGTACAGGGTTTGGGGGCCAACGTCCTGACTTTC.

The table lists this clone with a few counts. The chain recombines TRBV18 with TRBJ2-1; the match to TRBD1 covers 8 bases. V was clipped by 0 bases and J by 5 bases; unmatched bases: 12. The CDR3 has 18 residues. Germline assignment: CDR1 KGHSH and CDR2 LQKENI. The CDR3 DNA follows: TGTGCCAGCTCACCACCGTCAAAGTTTCAGGGGGCGGACAATGAGCAGTTCTTC. This encodes CASSPPSKFQGADNEQFF.

J is TRBJ1-6 and V is TRBV5-1, with a weak D call TRBD1 (5 bases). V shed 0 bases and J shed 2 bases, with 6 bases lying between them. Looked up from germline, CDR1 is SGHRS and CDR2 is YFSETQ. The CDR3 consists of 15 residues. CDR3: CASSLEQAYNSPLHF. The CDR3 DNA follows: TGCGCCAGCAGCTTGGAACAGGCCTATAATTCACCCCTCCACTTT.

The chain is built from TRBV18 and TRBJ2-2; tentative D call: TRBD2 (6 bases). V was pared by 4 bases and J by 5 bases, with 23 bases between. CDR1 KGHSH and CDR2 LQKENI come from the germline V gene. This CDR3 is 18 amino acids long. Written as DNA, the CDR3 is TGTGCCAGCTCACGGACGGCTTCGCGGGGCTCAAGGACCGGGGAGCTGTTTTTT. Its translation: CASSRTASRGSRTGELFF.

The V call is TRBV14, the J call TRBJ2-5, with a possible D match to TRBD2 (6 bases). V lost 1 base to trimming and J lost 0 bases, with 9 bases between them. This CDR3 contains 15 residues. Germline V gene data show CDR1 as SGHDN and CDR2 as FVKESK. CDR3 region: CASSQVGGHQETQYF. The CDR3 nucleotides read TGTGCCAGCAGCCAAGTGGGGGGACACCAAGAGACCCAGTACTTC.

V gene TRBV30 combines with J gene TRBJ1-6; 7 bases match TRBD1. This CDR3 has 15 residues. V trimming: 1 base; J trimming: 6 bases; junction bases outside the gene matches: 6. The germline V gene has CDR1 GTSNPN and CDR2 SVGIG (reference sequence). CDR3 loop: CAWSGQGFGNSPLHF. CDR3 nucleotide sequence: TGTGCCTGGAGTGGACAGGGTTTCGGTAATTCACCCCTCCACTTT.

The rearrangement joins TRBV9 to TRBJ1-2, with D possibly being TRBD1 (5 bases). Per the germline V gene, CDR1 is SGDLS and CDR2 is YYNGEE. The CDR3 runs to 16 residues. Between the trimmed V and J ends, which lost 0 bases and 3 bases, there was a span of 15 bases. The chain's CDR3 is CASSVGGTVPYYGYTF. The CDR3 nucleotides read TGTGCCAGCAGCGTAGGCGGGACGGTGCCTTACTATGGCTACACCTTC.

This chain joins TRBV19 and TRBJ1-3, with TRBD1 matching 8 bases. Germline-derived CDR1 and CDR2 are LNHDA and SQIVND (reference sequence). The V gene end was trimmed by 5 bases and the J gene end by 5 bases; junction bases not matched to a gene: 5. The CDR3 covers 14 residues. The CDR3 loop is CASSSGQARNTIYF. DNA of the CDR3: TGTGCCAGTAGTTCGGGACAGGCGAGAAACACCATATATTTT.

The rearrangement uses TRBV2 and TRBJ2-7, with D maybe TRBD1 (6 bases). V gave up 1 base and J gave up 2 bases, with 9 bases separating them. CDR3 length equals 14 residues. Germline values: CDR1 SNHLY, CDR2 FYNNEI. In DNA form, the CDR3 reads TGTGCCAGCAGTGAAGGGTGGGACACCTACGAGCAGTACGTC. Translation: CASSEGWDTYEQYV.

The chain is built from TRBV4-1 and TRBJ1-3; a possible D gene is TRBD1 (6 bases). Germline loops: CDR1 MGHRA, CDR2 YSYEKL. The CDR3 loop spans 17 amino acids. Trimming shortened V by 0 bases and J by 4 bases, and 16 bases separated the two germline ends. As DNA, the CDR3 is TGCGCCAGCAGCCAAGATAAAGGGGGGGCGAAAGGAAACACCATATATTTT. Protein product: CASSQDKGGAKGNTIYF.

V is TRBV19 and J is TRBJ1-1; D may be TRBD1 (5 bases). Trimming took 8 bases from V and 0 from J, leaving 10 bases between them. The CDR3 sequence is 13 residues long. The germline V gene encodes CDR1 LNHDA and CDR2 SQIVND (reference sequence). CDR3 residues: CASSTDLNTEAFF. The CDR3 coding sequence is TGTGCCAGTTCGACAGACTTGAACACTGAAGCTTTCTTT.

The chain is built from TRBV5-5 and TRBJ2-3; 12 nucleotides line up with TRBD2. V shed 3 bases and J 4 bases; nucleotides not matched to a gene: 6. CDR1 and CDR2 (germline): SGHKS, YYEKEE (reference sequence). The CDR3 runs 16 residues. CDR3 in amino acids: CASSSLPSGGADTQYF. The CDR3 nucleotides read TGTGCCAGCAGCTCCTTACCTAGCGGGGGGGCAGATACGCAGTATTTT. Together with reference TRBV5-5 and TRBJ2-3, the CDR3 gives the full variable domain: DAGVTQSPTHLIKTRGQQVTLRCSPISGHKSVSWYQQVLGQGPQFIFQYYEKEERGRGNFPDRFSARQFPNYSSELNVNALLLGDSALYLCASSSLPSGGADTQYFGPGTRLTVL.

This rearrangement joins TRBV9 to TRBJ1-1; D unclear. The length of the CDR3 is 15 residues. Per the germline V gene, CDR1 is SGDLS and CDR2 is YYNGEE. Trimming took 0 bases from V and 2 from J, leaving 11 bases between them. CDR3 sequence reads: CASSVGRQTNTEAFF. The CDR3 nucleotides read TGTGCCAGCAGCGTAGGACGTCAGACAAACACTGAAGCTTTCTTT.

The chain recombines TRBV12-3 or TRBV12-4 with TRBJ2-1, with 7 nucleotides matching TRBD2. The CDR3 totals 13 residues. The V segment lost 10 bases and the J segment 2 bases; nucleotides outside the gene matches: 5. CDR3 nucleotides: TGTGCCACCGGACTAGTCCCCTACAATGAGCAGTTCTTC. This encodes CATGLVPYNEQFF.

The genes are TRBV4-3 and TRBJ1-4; D uncertain. Trimming pared 2 bases from V and 8 bases from J, leaving 9 bases between. Germline V gene sequence: CDR1 LGHNA, CDR2 YSLEER. This CDR3 spans 13 amino acids. As DNA, the CDR3 is TGCGCCAGCAGCCAAAACCAGAGGGAAAAACTGTTTTTT. Its translation is CASSQNQREKLFF.

This chain connects TRBV28 to TRBJ2-2, with D maybe TRBD1 (5 bases). This CDR3 comprises 14 residues. Germline-derived CDR1 and CDR2 are MDHEN and SYDVKM. Trimming left V 5 bases short and J 1 base short, with 8 bases between. In DNA, the CDR3 is TGTGCCAGCAGTGGGGCGGAGAACACCGGGGAGCTGTTTTTT. This codes for CASSGAENTGELFF.

This chain uses TRBV5-1 with TRBJ2-1; possibly TRBD1 for D (5 bases). The germline V gene has CDR1 SGHRS and CDR2 YFSETQ. The CDR3 length is 15 residues. Trimming pared 7 bases from V and 0 bases from J, leaving 14 bases between. The CDR3 here is CASGETAFSYNEQFF. The CDR3 DNA follows: TGCGCCAGCGGCGAGACAGCGTTCTCCTACAATGAGCAGTTCTTC.

V is TRBV7-8 and J is TRBJ2-7; 15 bases line up with TRBD2. Germline V gene sequence: CDR1 SGHVS, CDR2 FQNEAQ. V gave up 5 bases and J gave up 1 base; unmatched junction bases: 3. The CDR3 has 16 residues. The DNA for the CDR3 is TGTGCCAGCAGCCCGGGACTAGCGGGGGGATCCTACGAGCAGTACTTC. Translated, it gives CASSPGLAGGSYEQYF. Full variable domain (outside the CDR3, taken from reference TRBV7-8 and TRBJ2-7): GAGVSQSPRYKVAKRGQDVALRCDPISGHVSLFWYQQALGQGPEFLTYFQNEAQLDKSGLPSDRFFAERPEGSVSTLKIQRTQQEDSAVYLCASSPGLAGGSYEQYFGPGTRLTVT.

This clone appeared a single time. This rearrangement joins TRBV6-2 or TRBV6-3 to TRBJ1-1; no reliable D call. Per germline, CDR1 MNHEY and CDR2 SVGEGT. This CDR3 spans 18 amino acids. Deletions cut 3 bases from V and 2 bases from J, with 22 bases between. The CDR3 sequence: CASSYGPWGGGANTEAFF. CDR3 bases: TGTGCCAGCAGTTATGGGCCGTGGGGAGGAGGCGCCAACACTGAAGCTTTCTTT.

The table lists this clone with a few counts. The J gene is TRBJ1-3, the V gene TRBV19, with D maybe TRBD1 (6 bases). CDR1 LNHDA and CDR2 SQIVND come from the germline V gene (reference sequence). Trimming took off 5 bases at V and 2 bases at J, with 10 bases between the two ends. This CDR3 is built from 14 residues. The CDR3 is CASSQQGTGNTIYF. CDR3 DNA sequence: TGTGCCAGTAGTCAACAGGGTACTGGAAACACCATATATTTT.